Shown below are 19 T cell receptor beta chains from a single sample sequenced in a study of cytomegalovirus exposure and HLA in healthy donors. Vbeta (60) and Jbeta (13) primers were used in the PCR. TCRdb's table, derived via immunoSEQ multiplex PCR, lists solely in-frame clones and lacks some. The data show roughly 140,000 clones, about four fifths seen once. The sequenced material came from PBMCs. All receptors derive from a man aged 40-49 years in good health and CMV-seropositive.

The chain has TRBV5-4 and TRBJ2-3; perhaps TRBD1 as D (7 bases). V was trimmed by 4 bases and J by 0 bases, leaving 15 bases between them. There are 16 residues in the CDR3. Germline V CDR1 and CDR2: SGHNT, YYREEE (reference sequence). CDR3 coding DNA: TGTGCCAGCAGCCCCGGAGGGGGCACGAGCACAGATACGCAGTATTTT. Its translation is CASSPGGGTSTDTQYF. Full variable domain (remainder filled in from reference TRBV5-4 and TRBJ2-3): ETGVTQSPTHLIKTRGQQVTLRCSSQSGHNTVSWYQQALGQGPQFIFQYYREEENGRGNFPPRFSGLQFPNYSSELNVNALELDDSALYLCASSPGGGTSTDTQYFGPGTRLTVL.

The rearrangement links TRBV5-1 to TRBJ2-5; the match to TRBD1 covers 7 bases. CDR1 is SGHRS, CDR2 YFSETQ, per germline. Trimming cost V 0 bases and J 4 bases; bases outside gene matches: 3. CDR3 length: 14 residues. The CDR3: CASSLGQGIETQYF. The CDR3 nucleotides read TGCGCCAGCAGCTTGGGACAGGGAATAGAGACCCAGTACTTC.

This chain joins TRBV5-6 and TRBJ2-7, with D unclear. Trimming shortened V by 1 base and J by 0 bases, and 5 bases separated the two germline ends. CDR3 length equals 13 residues. The germline gives CDR1 SGHDT, CDR2 YYEEEE. The CDR3 region has the DNA TGTGCCAGCAGCTTGAAGAGCTCCTACGAGCAGTACTTC. It encodes CASSLKSSYEQYF.

The rearrangement links TRBV27 to TRBJ1-4; D is uncertain. The germline gives CDR1 MNHEY, CDR2 SMNVEV (reference sequence). V was cut by 0 bases and J by 8 bases, with 16 bases left in between. The CDR3 is 16 amino acids. The CDR3: CASSLSLGAAGEKLFF. CDR3 DNA: TGTGCCAGCAGTTTATCCTTGGGAGCAGCGGGAGAAAAACTGTTTTTT.

V usage is TRBV7-6 and J usage is TRBJ1-2; maybe TRBD1 (6 bases). The CDR3 is 14 residues long. With 4 bases removed from V and 4 bases from J, the gap between germline ends came to 13 bases. Looked up from germline, CDR1 is SGHVS and CDR2 is FNYEAQ. The CDR3: CASSSSTGLYGYTF. The CDR3 coding sequence is TGTGCCAGCAGCTCCTCGACAGGCCTCTATGGCTACACCTTC.

The rearrangement links TRBV11-2 to TRBJ2-4, with 9 positions matching TRBD2. The CDR3 is 13 residues long. Unmatched junction bases numbered 4, after V lost 6 bases and J lost 7 bases. Germline V lookup: CDR1 SGHAT, CDR2 FQNNGV. Here the CDR3 DNA reads TGTGCCAGCAGGAGTAGCGGGGGTAACATTCAGTACTTC. Amino acids: CASRSSGGNIQYF.

This clone was counted a few times. The chain employs TRBV7-9 and TRBJ2-6, with a tentative D call TRBD2 (7 bases). The CDR3 sequence is 19 residues long. With 4 bases removed from V and 1 base from J, the gap between germline ends came to 20 bases. CDR1 is SEHNR, CDR2 FQNEAQ, per germline (reference sequence). The CDR3 DNA reads TGTGCCAGCAGCTCATCTAACGGGGGGCAGAGGTCTGGGGCCAACGTCCTGACTTTC. This translates into CASSSSNGGQRSGANVLTF.

J is TRBJ1-5 and V is TRBV27; 7 bases are a match to TRBD1. CDR3 size: 13 residues. CDR1 is MNHEY and CDR2 is SMNVEV in the germline V gene (reference sequence). Unmatched junction bases numbered 2, after V lost 5 bases and J lost 4 bases. Written as DNA, the CDR3 is TGTGCCAGCAGTCCCAGGGGGAATCAGCCCCAGCATTTT. Translated, it gives CASSPRGNQPQHF.

As DNA, the CDR3 is TGTGCCAGCAGTGCCACCCTGAGCGGGGGCTACACCTTC. Residues: CASSATLSGGYTF. The chain links TRBV27 to TRBJ1-2, with unresolved D. V gave up 5 bases and J gave up 8 bases, with 15 bases separating them. The CDR3 covers 13 residues. CDR1 MNHEY and CDR2 SMNVEV come from the germline V gene (reference sequence).

V is TRBV5-5 and J is TRBJ2-1; TRBD1 might be the D (6 bases). Trimming cost V 0 bases and J 1 base, with 11 bases left between them. The CDR3 consists of 16 residues. CDR1 SGHKS and CDR2 YYEKEE come from the germline V gene (reference sequence). CDR3 residues: CASSLATGASYNEQFF. CDR3 coding DNA: TGTGCCAGCAGCTTGGCGACAGGAGCGTCCTACAATGAGCAGTTCTTC.

This clone appeared a single time. The CDR3 DNA reads TGTGCCAGCAGCTTAAGGTCTAGCGGGAAGAACACCGGGGAGCTGTTTTTT. This codes for CASSLRSSGKNTGELFF. The chain has TRBV7-6 and TRBJ2-2, with 9 nucleotides matching TRBD2. Germline trimming cut 2 bases from V and 1 base from J; bases unmatched to any gene: 5. The germline gives CDR1 SGHVS, CDR2 FNYEAQ. CDR3 length equals 17 residues. The variable domain in full, completed from reference TRBV7-6 and TRBJ2-2, reads GAGVSQSPRYKVTKRGQDVALRCDPISGHVSLYWYRQALGQGPEFLTYFNYEAQQDKSGLPNDRFSAERPEGSISTLTIQRTEQRDSAMYRCASSLRSSGKNTGELFFGEGSRLTVL.

The V call is TRBV5-5, the J call TRBJ1-1, with D perhaps TRBD1 (5 bases). The CDR3 is 15 residues long. V was trimmed by 3 bases and J by 0 bases, leaving 12 bases between them. CDR1 and CDR2 from the germline V gene are SGHKS and YYEKEE (reference sequence). The CDR3 loop reads CASSSTRQLNTEAFF. Here the CDR3 DNA reads TGTGCCAGCAGCTCCACAAGACAGCTGAACACTGAAGCTTTCTTT.

The V gene is TRBV5-1, the J gene TRBJ2-6; a weak D match, TRBD2 (5 bases). Germline V CDR1 and CDR2: SGHRS, YFSETQ. This CDR3 comprises 15 residues. V lost 4 bases, J lost 8 bases, and 16 bases lay in between. CDR3 in DNA: TGCGCCAGCAGCCCGGAGGCCGAGGGCTCCAACGTCCTGACTTTC. Its translation is CASSPEAEGSNVLTF.

This sequence joins TRBV29-1 and TRBJ1-2; D is uncertain. The V gene's germline CDR1 is SQVTM and CDR2 ANQGSEA. V was shortened by 4 bases and J by 5 bases, with 14 bases between the two germline ends. The CDR3 spans 13 residues. CDR3 amino acids: CSVGAEVKYGYTF. The CDR3 DNA sequence: TGCAGCGTTGGGGCAGAAGTTAAGTATGGCTACACCTTC.

This rearrangement joins TRBV7-9 to TRBJ2-7, with 8 positions matching TRBD1. Germline trimming cut 7 bases from V and 5 bases from J; bases unmatched to any gene: 7. This CDR3 has 13 residues. Germline V lookup: CDR1 SEHNR, CDR2 FQNEAQ (reference sequence). The CDR3 region has the DNA TGTGCCAGCATAGATCGCAGGGGGCACGAGCAGTACTTC. This gives the protein CASIDRRGHEQYF. Based on the CDR3 plus reference TRBV7-9 and TRBJ2-7, the full variable domain is DTGVSQNPRHKITKRGQNVTFRCDPISEHNRLYWYRQTLGQGPEFLTYFQNEAQLEKSRLLSDRFSAERPKGSFSTLEIQRTEQGDSAMYLCASIDRRGHEQYFGPGTRLTVT.

In its sample, this clone was seen once. J is TRBJ1-2 and V is TRBV14; D unresolved. V was cut by 0 bases and J by 12 bases, with 14 bases left in between. This CDR3 comprises 13 residues. CDR1 SGHDN and CDR2 FVKESK come from the germline V gene. The CDR3 nucleotides are TGTGCCAGCAGCCAAGATATTAGCAGATCCGACACCTTC. Translated: CASSQDISRSDTF.

The rearrangement uses TRBV11-2 and TRBJ1-4; possibly TRBD1 for D (6 bases). Germline values: CDR1 SGHAT, CDR2 FQNNGV. This CDR3 has 14 amino acids. Deletions cut 1 base from V and 8 bases from J, with 11 bases between. CDR3 in DNA: TGTGCCAGCAGCTTAGTCCAGGGGAACGAAAAACTGTTTTTT. Translated: CASSLVQGNEKLFF.

The V and J genes are TRBV19 and TRBJ2-5; D is possibly TRBD2 (7 bases). Germline CDR1 LNHDA, CDR2 SQIVND (reference sequence). The ends were cut back, 3 bases at V and 5 bases at J, with 16 bases in the middle. The CDR3 runs 15 residues. The CDR3, as DNA: TGTGCCAGTAGTATTATGCAGGGGCGGGGGGAGACCCAGTACTTC. Amino acids: CASSIMQGRGETQYF.

This clone was seen just once. V gene TRBV18 combines with J gene TRBJ2-5; possibly TRBD2 for D (6 bases). Trimming took 4 bases from V and 3 from J, leaving 9 bases between them. Germline values: CDR1 KGHSH, CDR2 LQKENI. The CDR3 runs 13 residues. The CDR3 loop reads CASSQGGKETQYF. In DNA, the CDR3 is TGTGCCAGCTCACAAGGCGGGAAAGAGACCCAGTACTTC.